This TCR beta chain is from a study of blood T cells in healthy people across ages. Ranging in age from about 6 to 90, the donors were healthy Caucasian individuals from Russia. Each sample yielded at least 5 micrograms of PBMC total RNA. For the second PCR, which ran for 7 to 11 cycles, a sample-barcoded 5' primer and a J-beta primer mix were used. TCRdb re-called the 5' RACE reads through MiXCR, storing one row per CDR3 protein. This sample has over a million distinct CDR3 sequences, with about 42% found just once. Germline CDR1 and CDR2: MRHNA and SNTAGT. The CDR3 is 18 amino acids. Between the trimmed V and J ends, which lost 2 bases and 1 base, there was a span of 18 bases.

The rearrangement links TRBV6-4 to TRBJ2-1; the D gene is possibly TRBD1 (6 bases). What was sequenced was blood. The origin of this receptor is a woman younger than 35 in good health. This chain's CDR3 is CASSDPIQQGGSYNEQFF. DNA for the CDR3: TGTGCCAGCAGTGACCCGATTCAACAGGGTGGTTCCTACAATGAGCAGTTCTTC.